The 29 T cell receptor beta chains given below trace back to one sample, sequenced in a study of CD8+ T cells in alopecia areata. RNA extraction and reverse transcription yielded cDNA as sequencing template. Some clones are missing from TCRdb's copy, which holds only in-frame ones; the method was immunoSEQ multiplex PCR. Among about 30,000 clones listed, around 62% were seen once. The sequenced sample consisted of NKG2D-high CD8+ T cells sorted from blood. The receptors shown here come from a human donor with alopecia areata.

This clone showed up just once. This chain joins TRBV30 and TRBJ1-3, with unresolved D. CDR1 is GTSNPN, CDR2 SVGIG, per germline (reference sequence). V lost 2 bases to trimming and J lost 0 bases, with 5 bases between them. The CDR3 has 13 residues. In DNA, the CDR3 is TGTGCCTGGAGTTCTCACTCTGGAAACACCATATATTTT. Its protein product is CAWSSHSGNTIYF.

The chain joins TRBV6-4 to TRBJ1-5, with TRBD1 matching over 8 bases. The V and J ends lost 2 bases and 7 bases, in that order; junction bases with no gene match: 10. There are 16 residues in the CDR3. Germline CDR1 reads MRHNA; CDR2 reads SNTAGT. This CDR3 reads CASSDLLDRAGQPQHF. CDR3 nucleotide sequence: TGTGCCAGCAGTGACCTACTGGACAGGGCAGGGCAGCCCCAGCATTTT.

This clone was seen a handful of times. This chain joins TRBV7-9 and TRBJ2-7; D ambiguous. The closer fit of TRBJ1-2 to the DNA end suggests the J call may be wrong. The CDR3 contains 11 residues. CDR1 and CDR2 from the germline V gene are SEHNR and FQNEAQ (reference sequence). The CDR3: CASSLDFSYTF. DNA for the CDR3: TGTGCCAGCAGCTTAGATTTCAGCTACACCTTC.

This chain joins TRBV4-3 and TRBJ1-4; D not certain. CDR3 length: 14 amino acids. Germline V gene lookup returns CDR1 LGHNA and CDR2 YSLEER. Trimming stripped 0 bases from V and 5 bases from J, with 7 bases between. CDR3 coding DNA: TGCGCCAGCAGCCAAGACAGAACCAATGAAAAACTGTTTTTT. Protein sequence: CASSQDRTNEKLFF.

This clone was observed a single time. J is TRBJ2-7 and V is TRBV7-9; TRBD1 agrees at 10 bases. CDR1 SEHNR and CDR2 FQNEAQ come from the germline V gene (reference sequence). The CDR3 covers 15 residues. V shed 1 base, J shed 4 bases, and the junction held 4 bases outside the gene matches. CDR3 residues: CASSLERDRGYEQYF. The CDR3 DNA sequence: TGTGCCAGCAGCTTAGAGCGGGACAGGGGATACGAGCAGTACTTC.

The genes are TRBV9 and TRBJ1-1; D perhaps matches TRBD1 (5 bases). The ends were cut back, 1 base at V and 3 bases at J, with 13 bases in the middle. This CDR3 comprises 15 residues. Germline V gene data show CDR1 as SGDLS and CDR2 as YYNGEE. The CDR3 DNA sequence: TGTGCCAGCAGCGTATCAGGGCGTTCGGACACTGAAGCTTTCTTT. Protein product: CASSVSGRSDTEAFF.

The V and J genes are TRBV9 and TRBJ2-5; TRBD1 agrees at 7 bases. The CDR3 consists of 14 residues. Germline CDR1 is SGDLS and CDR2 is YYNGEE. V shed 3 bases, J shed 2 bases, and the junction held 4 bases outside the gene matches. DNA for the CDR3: TGTGCCAGCAGCGATCGACAGGGACAAGAGACCCAGTACTTC. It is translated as CASSDRQGQETQYF.

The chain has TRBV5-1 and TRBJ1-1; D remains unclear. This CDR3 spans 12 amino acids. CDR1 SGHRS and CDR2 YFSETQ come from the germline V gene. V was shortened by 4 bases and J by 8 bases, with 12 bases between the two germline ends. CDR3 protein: CASSAEGPEAFF. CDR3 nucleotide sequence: TGCGCCAGCAGCGCCGAGGGTCCAGAAGCTTTCTTT. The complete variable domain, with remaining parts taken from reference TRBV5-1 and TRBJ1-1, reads KAGVTQTPRYLIKTRGQQVTLSCSPISGHRSVSWYQQTPGQGLQFLFEYFSETQRNKGNFPGRFSGRQFSNSRSEMNVSTLELGDSALYLCASSAEGPEAFFGQGTRLTVV.

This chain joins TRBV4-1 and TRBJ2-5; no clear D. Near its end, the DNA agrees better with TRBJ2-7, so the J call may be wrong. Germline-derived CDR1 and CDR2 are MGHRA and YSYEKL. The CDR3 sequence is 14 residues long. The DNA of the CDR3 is TGCGCCAGCAGCCAAGACGGACCATTCTACGAGCAGTACTTC. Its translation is CASSQDGPFYEQYF.

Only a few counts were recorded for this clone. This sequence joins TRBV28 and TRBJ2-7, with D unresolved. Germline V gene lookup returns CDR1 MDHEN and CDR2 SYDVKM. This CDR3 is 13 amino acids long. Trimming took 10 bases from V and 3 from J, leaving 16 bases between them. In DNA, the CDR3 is TGTGCCACCACCGATGGGTATGGCTACGAGCAGTACTTC. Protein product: CATTDGYGYEQYF.

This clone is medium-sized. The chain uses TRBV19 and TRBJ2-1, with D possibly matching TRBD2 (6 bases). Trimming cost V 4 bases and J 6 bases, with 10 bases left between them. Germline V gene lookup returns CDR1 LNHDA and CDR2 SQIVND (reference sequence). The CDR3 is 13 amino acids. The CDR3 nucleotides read TGTGCCAGTAGTAACATCGGGGGCAATGAGCAGTTCTTC. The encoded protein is CASSNIGGNEQFF.

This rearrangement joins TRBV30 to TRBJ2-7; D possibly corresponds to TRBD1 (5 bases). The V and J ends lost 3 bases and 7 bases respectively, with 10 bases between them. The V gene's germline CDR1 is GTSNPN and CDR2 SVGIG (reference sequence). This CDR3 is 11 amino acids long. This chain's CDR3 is CAWSFGQEQYF. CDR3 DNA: TGTGCCTGGAGCTTCGGACAAGAGCAGTACTTC.

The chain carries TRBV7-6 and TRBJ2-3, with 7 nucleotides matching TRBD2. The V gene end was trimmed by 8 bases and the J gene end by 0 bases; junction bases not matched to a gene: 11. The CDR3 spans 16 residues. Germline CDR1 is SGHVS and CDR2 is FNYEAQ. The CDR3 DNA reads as TGTGCCAGCTCAGGCGACGGGAGGCCTAGCACAGATACGCAGTATTTT. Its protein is CASSGDGRPSTDTQYF.

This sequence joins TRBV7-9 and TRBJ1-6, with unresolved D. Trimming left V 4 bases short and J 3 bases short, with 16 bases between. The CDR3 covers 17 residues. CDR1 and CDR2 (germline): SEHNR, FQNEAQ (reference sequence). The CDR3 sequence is CASSSTRASDYNSPLHF. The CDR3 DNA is TGTGCCAGCAGCTCAACGAGGGCCAGCGACTATAATTCACCCCTCCACTTT.

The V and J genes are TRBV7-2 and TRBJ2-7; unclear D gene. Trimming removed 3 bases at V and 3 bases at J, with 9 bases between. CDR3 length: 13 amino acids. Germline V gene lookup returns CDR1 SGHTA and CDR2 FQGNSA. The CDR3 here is CASSFDISYEQYF. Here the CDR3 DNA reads TGTGCCAGCAGCTTTGACATTAGCTACGAGCAGTACTTC.

The CDR3 is CASRGLARSSDTQYF. In nucleotides, the CDR3 is TGTGCCAGCAGGGGACTAGCGAGGTCATCTGATACGCAGTATTTT. The V call is TRBV2, the J call TRBJ2-3, with 10 bases fitting TRBD2. With 6 bases clipped from V and 6 bases from J, the junction kept 9 bases outside the gene matches. The CDR3 length is 15 residues. Looked up from germline, CDR1 is SNHLY and CDR2 is FYNNEI. The whole variable domain, filled in from reference TRBV2 and TRBJ2-3, reads EPEVTQTPSHQVTQMGQEVILRCVPISNHLYFYWYRQILGQKVEFLVSFYNNEISEKSEIFDDQFSVERPDGSNFTLKIRSTKLEDSAMYFCASRGLARSSDTQYFGPGTRLTVL.

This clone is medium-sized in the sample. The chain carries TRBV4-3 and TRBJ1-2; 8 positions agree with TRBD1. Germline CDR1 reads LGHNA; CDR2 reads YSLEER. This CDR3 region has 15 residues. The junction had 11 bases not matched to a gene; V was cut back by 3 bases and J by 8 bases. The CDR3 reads CASSQLTWTGKGYTF. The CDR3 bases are TGCGCCAGCAGCCAGTTGACCTGGACAGGGAAAGGCTACACCTTC.

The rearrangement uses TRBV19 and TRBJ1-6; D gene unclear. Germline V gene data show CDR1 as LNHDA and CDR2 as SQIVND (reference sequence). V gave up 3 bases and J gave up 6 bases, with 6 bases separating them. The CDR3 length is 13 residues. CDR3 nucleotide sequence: TGTGCCAGTAGTATCGGTGTTAATTCACCCCTCCACTTT. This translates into CASSIGVNSPLHF.

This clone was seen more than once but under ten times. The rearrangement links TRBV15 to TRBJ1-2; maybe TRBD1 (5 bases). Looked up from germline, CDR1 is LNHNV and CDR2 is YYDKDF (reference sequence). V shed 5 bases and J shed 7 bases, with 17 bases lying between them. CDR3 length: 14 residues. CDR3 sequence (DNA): TGTGCCACCAGCCCGCCCGGGACCTGGGTTGGCTACACCTTC. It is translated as CATSPPGTWVGYTF.

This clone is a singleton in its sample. CDR3 nucleotides: TGTGCCAGCAGCTTGGGACTAGCACAGCGCTACGAGCAGTACTTC. Its translation is CASSLGLAQRYEQYF. The J gene is TRBJ2-7, the V gene TRBV5-4, with 7 bases that match TRBD2. V lost 0 bases, J lost 3 bases, and 6 bases stayed unmatched. Germline CDR1 is SGHNT and CDR2 is YYREEE (reference sequence). The length of the CDR3 is 15 residues.

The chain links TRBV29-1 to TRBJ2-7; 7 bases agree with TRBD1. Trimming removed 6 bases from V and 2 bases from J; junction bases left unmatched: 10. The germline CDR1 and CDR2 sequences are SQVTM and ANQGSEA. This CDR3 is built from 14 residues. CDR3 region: CSVPDPDRTYEQYF. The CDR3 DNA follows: TGCAGCGTCCCGGACCCGGACAGGACCTACGAGCAGTACTTC.

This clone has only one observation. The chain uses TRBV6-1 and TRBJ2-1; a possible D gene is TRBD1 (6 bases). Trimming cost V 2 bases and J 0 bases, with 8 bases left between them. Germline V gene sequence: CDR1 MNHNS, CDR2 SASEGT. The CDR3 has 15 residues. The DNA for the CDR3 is TGTGCCAGCAGTGAACAGGGGTCCTCCTACAATGAGCAGTTCTTC. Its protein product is CASSEQGSSYNEQFF.

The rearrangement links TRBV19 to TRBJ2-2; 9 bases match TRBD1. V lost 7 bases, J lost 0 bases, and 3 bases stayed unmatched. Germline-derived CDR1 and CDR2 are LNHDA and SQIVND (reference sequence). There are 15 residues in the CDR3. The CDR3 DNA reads TGTGCCAGTATAGGGACAGGGACGAACACCGGGGAGCTGTTTTTT. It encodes CASIGTGTNTGELFF.

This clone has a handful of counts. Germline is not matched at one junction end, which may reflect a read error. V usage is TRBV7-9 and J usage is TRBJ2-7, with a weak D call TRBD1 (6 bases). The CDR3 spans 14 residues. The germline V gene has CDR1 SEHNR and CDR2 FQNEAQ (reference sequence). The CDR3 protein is CASSLANAPGHFAF. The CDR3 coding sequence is TGTGCCAGCAGCTTAGCCAACGCACCGGGACATTTTGCTTTC.

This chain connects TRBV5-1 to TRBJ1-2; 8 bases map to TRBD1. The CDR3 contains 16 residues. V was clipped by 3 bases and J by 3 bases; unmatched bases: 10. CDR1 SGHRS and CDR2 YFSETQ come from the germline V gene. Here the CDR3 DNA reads TGCGCCAGCAGCTCAAACGCGGACAGGGAGGACTATGGCTACACCTTC. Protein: CASSSNADREDYGYTF.

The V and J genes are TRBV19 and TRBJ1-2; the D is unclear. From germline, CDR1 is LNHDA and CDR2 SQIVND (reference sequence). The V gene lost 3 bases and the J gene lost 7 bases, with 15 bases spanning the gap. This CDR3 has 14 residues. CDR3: CASSMREMSPGYTF. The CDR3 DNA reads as TGTGCCAGTAGTATGCGGGAGATGTCCCCTGGCTACACCTTC.

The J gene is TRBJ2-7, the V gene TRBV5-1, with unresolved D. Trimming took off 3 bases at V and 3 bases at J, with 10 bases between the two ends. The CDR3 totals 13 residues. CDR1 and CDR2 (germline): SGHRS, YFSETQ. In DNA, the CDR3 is TGCGCCAGCAGCTCCCGACCAAGCTACGAGCAGTACTTC. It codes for CASSSRPSYEQYF.

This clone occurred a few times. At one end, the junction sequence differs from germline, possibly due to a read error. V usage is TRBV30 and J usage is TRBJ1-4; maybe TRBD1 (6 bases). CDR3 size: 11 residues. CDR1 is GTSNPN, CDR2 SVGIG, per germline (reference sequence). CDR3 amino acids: CAWSDPGQPDF. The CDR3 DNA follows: TGTGCCTGGAGTGACCCCGGACAGCCTGATTTT.

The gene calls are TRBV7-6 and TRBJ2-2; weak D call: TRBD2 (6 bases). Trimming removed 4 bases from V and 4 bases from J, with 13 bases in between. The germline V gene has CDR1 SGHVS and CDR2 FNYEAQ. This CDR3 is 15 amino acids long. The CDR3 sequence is CASSSPLGGTGELFF. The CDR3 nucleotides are TGTGCCAGCAGCTCTCCCTTGGGGGGCACCGGGGAGCTGTTTTTT. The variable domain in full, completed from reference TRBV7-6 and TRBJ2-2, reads GAGVSQSPRYKVTKRGQDVALRCDPISGHVSLYWYRQALGQGPEFLTYFNYEAQQDKSGLPNDRFSAERPEGSISTLTIQRTEQRDSAMYRCASSSPLGGTGELFFGEGSRLTVL.